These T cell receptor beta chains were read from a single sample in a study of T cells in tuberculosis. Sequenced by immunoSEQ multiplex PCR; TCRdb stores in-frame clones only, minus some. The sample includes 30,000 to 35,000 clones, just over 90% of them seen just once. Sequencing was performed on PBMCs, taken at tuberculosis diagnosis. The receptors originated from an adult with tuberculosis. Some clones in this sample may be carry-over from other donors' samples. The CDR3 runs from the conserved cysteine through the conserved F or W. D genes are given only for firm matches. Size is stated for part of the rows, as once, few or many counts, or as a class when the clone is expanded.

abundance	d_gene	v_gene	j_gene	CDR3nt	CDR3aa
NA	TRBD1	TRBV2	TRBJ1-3	TGTGCCAGCAGTGGGACAGGGGATGTAAACACCATATATTTT	CASSGTGDVNTIYF
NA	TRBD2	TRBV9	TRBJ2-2	TGTGCCAGCAGCGTAGGAGGGACTAGCCTGGGGAAAAACACCGGGGAGCTGTTTTTT	CASSVGGTSLGKNTGELFF
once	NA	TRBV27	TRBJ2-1	TGTGCCACAACCGACGCGGGTATTTACAATGAGCAGTTCTTC	CATTDAGIYNEQFF
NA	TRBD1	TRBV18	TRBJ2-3	TGTGCCAGCGCAATCCGGGACAGGGGTACAGATACGCAGTATTTT	CASAIRDRGTDTQYF
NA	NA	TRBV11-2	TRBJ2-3	TGTGCCAGCAGCTTAGACGGTGCGGAGGCCTACACAGATACGCAGTATTTT	CASSLDGAEAYTDTQYF
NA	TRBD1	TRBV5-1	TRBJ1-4	TGCGCCAGCAGCTCAACCGGGACAGCTAATGAAAAACTGTTTTTT	CASSSTGTANEKLFF
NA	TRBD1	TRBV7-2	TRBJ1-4	TGTGCCAGCAGCTTCGGACAGGGTTGGAATGAAAAACTGTTTTTT	CASSFGQGWNEKLFF
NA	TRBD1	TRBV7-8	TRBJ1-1	TGTGCCAGCAGCTTCAGGGGGACGGACACTGAAGCTTTCTTT	CASSFRGTDTEAFF
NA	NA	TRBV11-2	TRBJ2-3	TGTGCCAGCAACCGGCGGGGGCGAACAGATACGCAGTATTTT	CASNRRGRTDTQYF
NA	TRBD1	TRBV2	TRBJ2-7	TGTGCCAGCAGTGAAGCGGGGTTCGGGGCCAGGGGGCAGGACGAGCAGTACTTC	CASSEAGFGARGQDEQYF